This record concerns one TCR beta chain sequence. The antigen is undetermined. The source of the sample is a study of shared clonotypes between healthy human individuals. Points from the study as a whole: Shared clonotypes: roughly 5% naive CD4, under 4% naive CD8, 2% to 2.5% memory CD4, 0.4% to 0.45% memory CD8. Blood was the only sampled material, and tissue repertoires likely differ. Non-shared clonotypes had lower generation probabilities than those shared by all four donors.

An approximately 200 ng quantity of DNA, roughly 30,000 T cell genomes, went into the sorted-subset replicate PCRs. This table comes from immunoSEQ multiplex PCR, and its TCRdb copy is limited to in-frame clones, with some not included. The sample has about a million clones, 76% seen once; the top ten hold over 1.3%. The specimen sequenced was memory CD4+ T cells sorted from blood. The subset denotes: CD45RA-negative fraction. This sequence was found in a man aged 18-30 years in good health.

The CDR3 region is CASSESGTLGTEAFF. CDR3 nucleotide sequence: TGTGCCAGCAGTGAATCTGGCACGCTGGGGACTGAAGCTTTCTTT. The V and J genes are TRBV25-1 and TRBJ1-1; no reliable D call. This CDR3 has 15 amino acids. V dropped 1 base and J dropped 5 bases, with 14 bases sitting between them. Germline V gene data show CDR1 as MGHDK and CDR2 as SYGVNS.